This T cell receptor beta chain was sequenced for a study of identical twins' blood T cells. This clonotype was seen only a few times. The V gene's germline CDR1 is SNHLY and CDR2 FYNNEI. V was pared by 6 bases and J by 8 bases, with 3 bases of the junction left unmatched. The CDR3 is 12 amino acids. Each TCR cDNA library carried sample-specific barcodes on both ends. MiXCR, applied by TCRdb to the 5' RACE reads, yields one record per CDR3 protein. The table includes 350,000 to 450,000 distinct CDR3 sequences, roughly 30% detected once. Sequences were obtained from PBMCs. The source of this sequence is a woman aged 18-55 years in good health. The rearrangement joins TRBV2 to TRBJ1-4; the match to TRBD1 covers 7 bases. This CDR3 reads CASSGTAEKLFF. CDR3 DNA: TGTGCCAGCAGCGGGACAGCCGAAAAACTGTTTTTT.